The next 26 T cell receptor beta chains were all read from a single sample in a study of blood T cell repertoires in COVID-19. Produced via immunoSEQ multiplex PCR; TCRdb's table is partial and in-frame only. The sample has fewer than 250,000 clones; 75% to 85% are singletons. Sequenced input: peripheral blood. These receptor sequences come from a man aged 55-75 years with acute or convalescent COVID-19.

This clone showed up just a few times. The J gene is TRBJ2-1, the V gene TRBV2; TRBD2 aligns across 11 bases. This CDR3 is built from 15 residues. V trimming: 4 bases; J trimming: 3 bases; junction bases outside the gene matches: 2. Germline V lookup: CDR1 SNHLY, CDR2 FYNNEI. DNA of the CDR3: TGTGCCAGCAGTGGACTAGCGGGGATCTACAATGAGCAGTTCTTC. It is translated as CASSGLAGIYNEQFF.

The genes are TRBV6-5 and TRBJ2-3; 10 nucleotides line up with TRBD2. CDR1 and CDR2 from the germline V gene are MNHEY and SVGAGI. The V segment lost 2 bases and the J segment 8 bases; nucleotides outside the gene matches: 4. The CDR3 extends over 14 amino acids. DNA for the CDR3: TGTGCCAGCAGTTACAGGTCTAGCGGGAGTACGCAGTATTTT. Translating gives CASSYRSSGSTQYF.

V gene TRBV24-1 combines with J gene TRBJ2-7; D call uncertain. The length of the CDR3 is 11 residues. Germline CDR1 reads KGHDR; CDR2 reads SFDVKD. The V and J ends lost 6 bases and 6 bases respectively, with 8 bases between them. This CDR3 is CATSSGFEQYF. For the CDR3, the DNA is TGTGCCACCAGTTCCGGTTTCGAGCAGTACTTC.

This chain's CDR3 is CASSPHPQGNPSYEQYF. The CDR3 bases are TGCGCCAGCAGCCCCCACCCACAGGGGAACCCCTCCTACGAGCAGTACTTC. V is TRBV4-1 and J is TRBJ2-7; 7 bases fit TRBD1. The ends lost 4 bases at V and 0 bases at J; junction bases unmatched: 12. CDR1 and CDR2 (germline): MGHRA, YSYEKL. The CDR3 has 17 amino acids.

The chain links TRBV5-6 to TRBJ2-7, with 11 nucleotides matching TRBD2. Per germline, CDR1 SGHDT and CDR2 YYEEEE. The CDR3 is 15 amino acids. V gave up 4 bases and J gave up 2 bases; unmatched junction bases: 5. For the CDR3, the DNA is TGTGCCAGCAGCCCGAGTAGCGGGGGGGCCTACGAGCAGTACTTC. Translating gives CASSPSSGGAYEQYF.

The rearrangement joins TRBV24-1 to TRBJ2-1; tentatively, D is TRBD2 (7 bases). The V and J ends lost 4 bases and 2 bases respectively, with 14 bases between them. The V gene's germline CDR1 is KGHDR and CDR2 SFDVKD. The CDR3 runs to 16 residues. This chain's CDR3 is CATSDSGGPTYNEQFF. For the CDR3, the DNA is TGTGCCACCAGTGACTCCGGGGGGCCGACCTACAATGAGCAGTTCTTC.

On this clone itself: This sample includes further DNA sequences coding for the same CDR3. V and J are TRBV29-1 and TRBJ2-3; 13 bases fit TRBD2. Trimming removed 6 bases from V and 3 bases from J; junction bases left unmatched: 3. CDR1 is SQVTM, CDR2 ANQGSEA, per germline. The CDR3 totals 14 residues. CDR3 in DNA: TGCAGCGTGAGGACTAGCGGGAGTACAGATACGCAGTATTTT. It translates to CSVRTSGSTDTQYF.

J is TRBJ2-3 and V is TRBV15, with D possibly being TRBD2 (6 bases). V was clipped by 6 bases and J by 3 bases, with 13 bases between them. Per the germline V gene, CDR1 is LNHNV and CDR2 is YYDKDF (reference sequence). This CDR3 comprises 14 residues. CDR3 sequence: CATSVAAGTDTQYF. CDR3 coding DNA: TGTGCCACCAGTGTAGCGGCGGGAACAGATACGCAGTATTTT.

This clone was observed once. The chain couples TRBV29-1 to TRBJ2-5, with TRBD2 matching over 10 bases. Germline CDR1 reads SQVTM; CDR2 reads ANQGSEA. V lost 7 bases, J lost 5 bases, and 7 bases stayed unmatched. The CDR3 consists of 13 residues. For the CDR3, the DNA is TGCAGCGCCGCCGGGACTAGCGTCGAGACCCAGTACTTC. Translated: CSAAGTSVETQYF.

CDR3 protein: CASTEGYSNQPQHF. The CDR3 coding sequence is TGTGCCAGTACTGAGGGTTATAGCAATCAGCCCCAGCATTTT. The V call is TRBV19, the J call TRBJ1-5; D gene ambiguous. The CDR3 totals 14 residues. V was shortened by 7 bases and J by 0 bases, with 10 bases between the two germline ends. Germline-derived CDR1 and CDR2 are LNHDA and SQIVND (reference sequence).

The CDR3 region is CASSLETSGGASYNEQFF. The CDR3 nucleotides read TGTGCCAGCAGCTTAGAGACTAGCGGGGGGGCATCCTACAATGAGCAGTTCTTC. This rearrangement joins TRBV7-2 to TRBJ2-1; 14 nucleotides line up with TRBD2. Germline lookup yields CDR1 SGHTA and CDR2 FQGNSA. The V segment lost 1 base and the J segment 1 base; nucleotides outside the gene matches: 3. The CDR3 spans 18 residues. The full variable domain, its missing parts supplied by reference TRBV7-2 and TRBJ2-1, is GAGVSQSPSNKVTEKGKDVELRCDPISGHTALYWYRQSLGQGLEFLIYFQGNSAPDKSGLPSDRFSAERTGGSVSTLTIQRTQQEDSAVYLCASSLETSGGASYNEQFFGPGTRLTVL.

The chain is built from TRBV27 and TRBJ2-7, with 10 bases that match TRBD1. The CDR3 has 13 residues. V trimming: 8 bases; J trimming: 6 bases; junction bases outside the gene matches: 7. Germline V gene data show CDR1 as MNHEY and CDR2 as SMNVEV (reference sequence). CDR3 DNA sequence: TGTGCCAGCGGCCGGGACAGGGGTCGCGAGCAGTACTTC. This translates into CASGRDRGREQYF.

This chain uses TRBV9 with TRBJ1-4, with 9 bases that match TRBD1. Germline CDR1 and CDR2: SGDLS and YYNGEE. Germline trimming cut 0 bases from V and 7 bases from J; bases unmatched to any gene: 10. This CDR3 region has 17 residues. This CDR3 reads CASSVGTGDRFGEKLFF. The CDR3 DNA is TGTGCCAGCAGCGTAGGGACAGGGGACAGGTTTGGTGAAAAACTGTTTTTT. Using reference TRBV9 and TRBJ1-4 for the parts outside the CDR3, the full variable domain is DSGVTQTPKHLITATGQRVTLRCSPRSGDLSVYWYQQSLDQGLQFLIQYYNGEERAKGNILERFSAQQFPDLHSELNLSSLELGDSALYFCASSVGTGDRFGEKLFFGSGTQLSVL.

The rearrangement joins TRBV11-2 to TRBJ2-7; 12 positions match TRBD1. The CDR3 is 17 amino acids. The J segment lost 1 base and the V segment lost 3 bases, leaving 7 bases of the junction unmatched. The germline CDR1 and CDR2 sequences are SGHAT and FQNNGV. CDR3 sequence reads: CASSFRDRGRGSYEQYF. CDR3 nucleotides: TGTGCCAGCAGCTTCCGGGACAGGGGGCGAGGGTCCTACGAGCAGTACTTC.

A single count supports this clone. The CDR3 region has the DNA TGTGCCAGCAGCTTCGGACAGGTCACCCCCGAGCAGTACTTC. Protein product: CASSFGQVTPEQYF. The chain employs TRBV6-2 or TRBV6-3 and TRBJ2-7, with 7 positions matching TRBD1. The germline V gene encodes CDR1 MNHEY and CDR2 SVGEGT. V lost 6 bases and J lost 6; bases outside the gene matches: 11. The CDR3 runs 14 residues.

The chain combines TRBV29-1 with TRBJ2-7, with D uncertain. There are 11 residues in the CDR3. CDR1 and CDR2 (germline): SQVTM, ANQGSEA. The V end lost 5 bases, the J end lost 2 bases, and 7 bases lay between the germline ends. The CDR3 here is CSVQQTYEQYF. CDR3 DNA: TGCAGCGTTCAACAGACCTACGAGCAGTACTTC.

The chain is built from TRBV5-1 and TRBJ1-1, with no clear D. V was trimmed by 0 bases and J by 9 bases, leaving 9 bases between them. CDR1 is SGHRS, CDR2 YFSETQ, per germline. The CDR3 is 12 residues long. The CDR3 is CASSLDGEKAFF. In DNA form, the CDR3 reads TGCGCCAGCAGCTTGGATGGGGAGAAAGCTTTCTTT.

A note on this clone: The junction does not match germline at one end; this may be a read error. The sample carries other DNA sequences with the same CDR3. The DNA of the CDR3 is TGTAGCGTTGAACGCGGGAGGTCTAACAATGAGCAGTTCTTC. Translated, it gives CSVERGRSNNEQFF. The V gene is TRBV29-1, the J gene TRBJ2-1; 8 bases are a match to TRBD2. Germline CDR1 reads SQVTM; CDR2 reads ANQGSEA. This CDR3 contains 14 residues.

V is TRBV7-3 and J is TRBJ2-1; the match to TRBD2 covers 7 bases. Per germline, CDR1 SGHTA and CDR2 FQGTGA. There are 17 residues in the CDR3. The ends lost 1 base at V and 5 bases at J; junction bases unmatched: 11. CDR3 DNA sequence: TGTGCCAGCAGCTTAAACGTTGGGGTAGCGGGCCACAATGAGCAGTTCTTC. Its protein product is CASSLNVGVAGHNEQFF.

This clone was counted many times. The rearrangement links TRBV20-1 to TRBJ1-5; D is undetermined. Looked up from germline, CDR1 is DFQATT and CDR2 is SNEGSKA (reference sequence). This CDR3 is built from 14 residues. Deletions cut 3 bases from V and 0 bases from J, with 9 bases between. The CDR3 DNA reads TGCAGTGCTAGTCGCGGGATTAGCAATCAGCCCCAGCATTTT. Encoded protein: CSASRGISNQPQHF.

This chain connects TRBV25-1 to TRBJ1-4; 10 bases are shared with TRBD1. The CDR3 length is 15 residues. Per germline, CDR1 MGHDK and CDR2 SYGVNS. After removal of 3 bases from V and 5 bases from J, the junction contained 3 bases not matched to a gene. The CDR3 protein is CASSEVGQGNEKLFF. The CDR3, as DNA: TGTGCCAGCAGTGAGGTGGGACAGGGGAATGAAAAACTGTTTTTT.

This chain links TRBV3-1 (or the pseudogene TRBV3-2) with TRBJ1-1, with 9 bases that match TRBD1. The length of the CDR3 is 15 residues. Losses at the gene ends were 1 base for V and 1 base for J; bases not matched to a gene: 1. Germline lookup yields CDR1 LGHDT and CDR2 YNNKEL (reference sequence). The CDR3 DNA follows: TGTGCCAGCAGCCAAGCGGGACAGGGGAACACTGAAGCTTTCTTT. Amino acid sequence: CASSQAGQGNTEAFF.

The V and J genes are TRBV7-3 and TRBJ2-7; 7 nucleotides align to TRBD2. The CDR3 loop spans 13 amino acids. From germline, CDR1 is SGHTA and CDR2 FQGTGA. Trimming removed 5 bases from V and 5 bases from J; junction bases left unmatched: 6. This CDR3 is CASSPTAGNEQYF. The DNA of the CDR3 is TGTGCCAGCAGCCCGACAGCGGGAAACGAGCAGTACTTC.

DNA for the CDR3: TGTGCCAGCAGTCCTCAGGGAGGGGCCAAAAACATTCAGTACTTC. Its translation: CASSPQGGAKNIQYF. The rearrangement uses TRBV6-5 and TRBJ2-4; 7 bases agree with TRBD2. J gave up 1 base and V 5 bases, and 5 bases lay outside the gene matches. Germline CDR1 and CDR2: MNHEY and SVGAGI. There are 15 residues in the CDR3.

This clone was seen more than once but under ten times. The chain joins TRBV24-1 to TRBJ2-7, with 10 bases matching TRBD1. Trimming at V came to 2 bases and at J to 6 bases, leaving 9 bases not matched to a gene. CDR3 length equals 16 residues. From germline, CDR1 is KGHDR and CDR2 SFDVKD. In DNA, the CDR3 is TGTGCCACCAGTGATTCCGGGACAGGGGTTACGGGCGAGCAGTACTTC. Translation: CATSDSGTGVTGEQYF.

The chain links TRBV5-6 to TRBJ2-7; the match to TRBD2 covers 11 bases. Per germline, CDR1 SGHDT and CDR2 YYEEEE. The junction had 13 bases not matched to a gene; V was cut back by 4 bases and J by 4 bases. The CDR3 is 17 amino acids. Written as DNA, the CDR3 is TGTGCCAGCAGCCCCGGGGGTAGCGGGAGGGTAATTTACGAGCAGTACTTC. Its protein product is CASSPGGSGRVIYEQYF.